This T cell receptor (beta chain) is from a study of T cells after yellow fever vaccination. The length of the CDR3 is 15 residues. The ends were cut back, 0 bases at V and 4 bases at J, with 9 bases in the middle. Germline-derived CDR1 and CDR2 are LNHNV and YYDKDF (reference sequence). The study, taken as a whole, reports: Abundant clonotypes from the bulk population could contaminate FACS-sorted repertoires.

Production of TCR cDNA was by 5'RACE template switching, which also added a universal primer site and UMIs. In TCRdb, the 5' RACE reads were re-called with MiXCR into one record per CDR3 protein. The repertoire includes roughly 310,000 distinct CDR3 sequences, over 8% of them detected once, and roughly 18% sits in the top ten. Note on this clonotype: Its antigen is as yet unknown.

The genes are TRBV15 and TRBJ2-2, with unresolved D. The input for sequencing was PBMCs, taken on the day of the first yellow fever vaccination. This sequence originates from a man aged 18 to 30 who received the YFV17D yellow fever vaccine. The CDR3 DNA sequence: TGTGCCACCAGCAGAGATGGGGTTGGCACCGGGGAGCTGTTTTTT. The encoded protein is CATSRDGVGTGELFF. The whole variable domain, filled in from reference TRBV15 and TRBJ2-2, reads DAMVIQNPRYQVTQFGKPVTLSCSQTLNHNVMYWYQQKSSQAPKLLFHYYDKDFNNEADTPDNFQSRRPNTSFCFLDIRSPGLGDTAMYLCATSRDGVGTGELFFGEGSRLTVL.